This T cell receptor beta chain comes out of a study of vaccination and CD4 T cells after COVID-19. As for the study in general: Nasal swab PCR detected SARS-CoV-2 in convalescent patients; eight or nine had mild disease, one severe.

TCRdb independently ran MiXCR on the PCR reads; one entry per CDR3 protein. In the table there are 25,000 to 30,000 distinct CDR3 sequences, 50% of which are singletons. Time point: late sampling 161 to 241 days after vaccination in a few convalescent patients. The CDR3 is 16 residues long. V dropped 5 bases and J dropped 3 bases, with 18 bases sitting between them. Germline CDR1 is MDHEN and CDR2 is SYDVKM. The specimen comprised CD4+ T cells from blood, sampled about 7 months after SARS-CoV-2 vaccination. The J gene is TRBJ2-3, the V gene TRBV28; perhaps D is TRBD1 or TRBD2 (6 bases each). The source of this sequence is a human donor who had recovered from COVID-19. This chain's CDR3 is CASSGSGDSGTDTQYF. CDR3 DNA sequence: TGTGCCAGCAGTGGGTCAGGGGACTCCGGGACAGATACGCAGTATTTT.